This TCR beta chain is from a study of early T cells in non-severe SARS-CoV-2 infection. Broader study findings: Missing private and CD4 specificities, VDJdb matching favored anti-spike CD8 responses.

This clonotype occurred a few times. No antigen is known for it. Individually, cDNA molecules had unique molecular identifiers attached to them. In TCRdb, the 5' RACE reads were re-called with MiXCR into one record per CDR3 protein. The sample includes some 45,000 distinct CDR3 sequences, 3.5% to 4.5% of them seen just once. The origin of this receptor is an adult who was a healthcare worker with PCR-confirmed SARS-CoV-2 infection or an uninfected control (not recorded which). The sample consisted of whole blood.

This chain's CDR3 is CASSYIVTGTKSAEAFF. The CDR3 DNA reads as TGTGCCAGCAGCTACATTGTTACAGGGACGAAAAGCGCTGAAGCTTTCTTT. The J gene is TRBJ1-1, the V gene TRBV5-5; D is possibly TRBD1 (6 bases). CDR1 is SGHKS, CDR2 YYEKEE, per germline (reference sequence). V was cut by 3 bases and J by 6 bases, with 24 bases left in between. The CDR3 covers 17 residues.